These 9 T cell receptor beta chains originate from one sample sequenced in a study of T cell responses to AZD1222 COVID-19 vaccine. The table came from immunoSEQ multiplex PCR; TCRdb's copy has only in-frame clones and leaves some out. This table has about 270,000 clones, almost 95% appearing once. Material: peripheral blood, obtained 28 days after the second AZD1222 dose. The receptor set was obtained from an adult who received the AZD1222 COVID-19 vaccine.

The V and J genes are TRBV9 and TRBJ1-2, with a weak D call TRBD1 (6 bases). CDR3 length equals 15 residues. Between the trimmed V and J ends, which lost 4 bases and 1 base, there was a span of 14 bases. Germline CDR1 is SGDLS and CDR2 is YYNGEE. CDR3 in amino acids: CASSTGTPINYGYTF. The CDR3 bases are TGTGCCAGCAGCACAGGGACACCCATTAACTATGGCTACACCTTC.

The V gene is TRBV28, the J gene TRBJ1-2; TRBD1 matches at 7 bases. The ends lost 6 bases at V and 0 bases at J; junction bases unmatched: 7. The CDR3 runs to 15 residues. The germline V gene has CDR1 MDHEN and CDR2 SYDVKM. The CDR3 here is CASSPGTEANYGYTF. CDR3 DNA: TGTGCCAGCAGCCCTGGGACAGAAGCTAACTATGGCTACACCTTC.

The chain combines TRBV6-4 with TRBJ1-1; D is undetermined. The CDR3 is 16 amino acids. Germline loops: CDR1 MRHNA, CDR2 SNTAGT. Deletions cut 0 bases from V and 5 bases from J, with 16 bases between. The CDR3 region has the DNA TGTGCCAGCAGTGACTCGATAAGAGTCGAGGAGACTGAAGCTTTCTTT. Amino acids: CASSDSIRVEETEAFF.

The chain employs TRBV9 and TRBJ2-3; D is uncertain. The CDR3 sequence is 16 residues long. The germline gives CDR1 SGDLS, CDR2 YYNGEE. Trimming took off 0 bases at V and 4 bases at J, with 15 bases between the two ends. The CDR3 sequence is CASSVGSGVVSDTQYF. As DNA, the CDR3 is TGTGCCAGCAGCGTAGGGAGTGGGGTGGTCTCAGATACGCAGTATTTT.

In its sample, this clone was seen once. CDR3 in DNA: TGTGCCAGCAGTGAAAAAGGAGGGCCCAGCTCCTACGAGCAGTACTTC. It is translated as CASSEKGGPSSYEQYF. This chain connects TRBV6-1 to TRBJ2-7; a possible D gene is TRBD2 (6 bases). CDR3 length equals 16 residues. Germline values: CDR1 MNHNS, CDR2 SASEGT. Trimming removed 2 bases at V and 0 bases at J, with 14 bases between.

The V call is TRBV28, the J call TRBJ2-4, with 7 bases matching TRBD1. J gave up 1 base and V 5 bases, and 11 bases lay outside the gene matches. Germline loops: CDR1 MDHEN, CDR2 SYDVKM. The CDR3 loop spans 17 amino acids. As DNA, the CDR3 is TGTGCCAGCAGTGCCATAGGGGGCGAATTCGCCAAAAACATTCAGTACTTC. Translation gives CASSAIGGEFAKNIQYF.

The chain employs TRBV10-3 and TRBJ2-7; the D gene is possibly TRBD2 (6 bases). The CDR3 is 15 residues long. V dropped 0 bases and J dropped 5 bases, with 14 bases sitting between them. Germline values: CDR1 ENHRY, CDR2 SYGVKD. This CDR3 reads CAISESGGGDHEQYF. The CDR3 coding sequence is TGTGCCATCAGTGAGTCTGGGGGAGGAGACCACGAGCAGTACTTC.

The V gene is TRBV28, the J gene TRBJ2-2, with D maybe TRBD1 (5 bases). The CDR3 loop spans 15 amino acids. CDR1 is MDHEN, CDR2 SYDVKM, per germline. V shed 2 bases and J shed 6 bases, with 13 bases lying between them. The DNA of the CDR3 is TGTGCCAGCAGTTTACCACAGGCGATAGCCGGGGAGCTGTTTTTT. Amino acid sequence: CASSLPQAIAGELFF.

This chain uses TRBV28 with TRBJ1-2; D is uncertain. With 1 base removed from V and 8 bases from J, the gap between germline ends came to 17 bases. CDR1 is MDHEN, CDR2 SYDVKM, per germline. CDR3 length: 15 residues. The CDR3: CASSLSSPTQVGYTF. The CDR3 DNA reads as TGTGCCAGCAGTTTATCGTCCCCAACCCAGGTCGGCTACACCTTC.